Following are 13 T cell receptor beta chains from one sample sequenced in a study of beta chain features in type 1 diabetes. The study reverse transcribed the entire isolated RNA, so it sequenced expressed TCRB transcripts. TCRdb's table, derived via immunoSEQ multiplex PCR, lists solely in-frame clones and lacks some. The data show 860,000 or so clones, with 15% to 20% seen just once and 0.02% to 0.03% held by the top ten. The sample was naive CD4+ T cells from blood. The receptors originated from a woman younger than 35 in good health.

There are a few counts of this clone. The chain links TRBV2 to TRBJ1-2; TRBD1 matches 9 bases. CDR1 and CDR2 (germline): SNHLY, FYNNEI. V lost 3 bases and J lost 5; bases outside the gene matches: 4. The CDR3 runs to 14 residues. In DNA form, the CDR3 reads TGTGCCAGCAGTGAGGAGGGACAGGGTTATGGCTACACCTTC. Translation gives CASSEEGQGYGYTF.

The chain carries TRBV4-3 and TRBJ1-1; the D is unclear. CDR1 is LGHNA, CDR2 YSLEER, per germline. The V end lost 8 bases, the J end lost 1 base, and 17 bases lay between the germline ends. The CDR3 extends over 15 amino acids. CDR3 protein: CASRLSAAGNTEAFF. CDR3 in DNA: TGCGCCAGCCGCTTGTCGGCCGCAGGGAACACTGAAGCTTTCTTT.

This clone appeared a few times. This chain connects TRBV21-1 to TRBJ1-1; TRBD1 is the table's D call and was not checked against the DNA. TRBV21-1 is listed as a pseudogene. The CDR3 spans 19 residues. The CDR3 here is CASSKRVTGPLSENTEAFF. CDR3 DNA sequence: TGTGCCAGCAGCAAACGGGTCACAGGGCCGCTCTCCGAGAACACTGAAGCTTTCTTT.

In this sample, this clone turned up a few times. The V call is TRBV14, the J call TRBJ1-2; D is unresolved. CDR3 size: 13 residues. Trimming took off 4 bases at V and 3 bases at J, with 9 bases between the two ends. Germline V gene data show CDR1 as SGHDN and CDR2 as FVKESK. In nucleotides, the CDR3 is TGTGCCAGCAGCCCGATCACTGACTATGGCTACACCTTC. This encodes CASSPITDYGYTF.

This chain joins TRBV18 and TRBJ2-7; D is tentatively TRBD1 or TRBD2 (6 bases each). Trimming removed 3 bases from V and 3 bases from J, with 12 bases in between. Germline CDR1 and CDR2: KGHSH and LQKENI. The CDR3 runs to 14 residues. The CDR3 sequence is CASSPLEGGYEQYF. Here the CDR3 DNA reads TGTGCCAGCTCACCCCTGGAGGGGGGCTACGAGCAGTACTTC.

The chain joins TRBV6-6 to TRBJ1-1; D call uncertain. CDR3 size: 16 residues. V lost 2 bases and J 2 bases, leaving 15 bases between the germline ends. CDR1 MNHNY and CDR2 SVGAGI come from the germline V gene (reference sequence). The CDR3 here is CASSYPGQNFNTEAFF. CDR3 coding DNA: TGTGCCAGCAGTTACCCCGGCCAGAACTTTAACACTGAAGCTTTCTTT.

J is TRBJ1-1 and V is TRBV6-5; no firm D call. This CDR3 contains 12 residues. With 5 bases removed from V and 5 bases from J, the gap between germline ends came to 9 bases. Germline V gene data show CDR1 as MNHEY and CDR2 as SVGAGI. This chain's CDR3 is CASSQAGTEAFF. In nucleotides, the CDR3 is TGTGCCAGCAGTCAGGCGGGGACTGAAGCTTTCTTT.

This clone showed up just once. Mismatch with germline at one junction end may stem from a read error. The CDR3, as DNA: TGCGCCAGCAGCCAAGATATGCGCACAGATACGCAGTATTTT. Encoded protein: CASSQDMRTDTQYF. The genes are TRBV5-4 and TRBJ2-3; unclear D gene. The V gene's germline CDR1 is SGHNT and CDR2 YYREEE (reference sequence). The CDR3 contains 14 residues.

The chain carries TRBV4-3 and TRBJ2-7, with D maybe TRBD1 (6 bases). Germline assignment: CDR1 LGHNA and CDR2 YSLEER. The CDR3 is 18 residues long. The germline V and J ends were trimmed by 0 bases and 0 bases, with 18 bases remaining between them. DNA for the CDR3: TGCGCCAGCAGCCAAGACGACCGGACCGGACAGTACTCCTACGAGCAGTACTTC. Its protein product is CASSQDDRTGQYSYEQYF.

The V and J genes are TRBV15 and TRBJ2-1; D may be TRBD1 (5 bases). The V gene lost 1 base and the J gene lost 7 bases, with 14 bases spanning the gap. CDR1 is LNHNV and CDR2 is YYDKDF in the germline V gene (reference sequence). The CDR3 sequence is 15 residues long. CDR3: CATSRGRQGANEQFF. The CDR3 DNA is TGTGCCACCAGCAGAGGACGGCAGGGTGCAAATGAGCAGTTCTTC. The whole variable domain, remainder taken from reference TRBV15 and TRBJ2-1, is DAMVIQNPRYQVTQFGKPVTLSCSQTLNHNVMYWYQQKSSQAPKLLFHYYDKDFNNEADTPDNFQSRRPNTSFCFLDIRSPGLGDTAMYLCATSRGRQGANEQFFGPGTRLTVL.

The rearrangement links TRBV4-1 to TRBJ2-2, with no clear D. Germline values: CDR1 MGHRA, CDR2 YSYEKL. Trimming stripped 2 bases from V and 4 bases from J, with 8 bases between. This CDR3 spans 14 amino acids. In DNA, the CDR3 is TGCGCCAGCAGCCAACCGGGCCGCACCGGGGAGCTGTTTTTT. It encodes CASSQPGRTGELFF.

The V gene is TRBV7-9, the J gene TRBJ1-1, with 8 positions matching TRBD1. The CDR3 has 14 residues. With 1 base clipped from V and 3 bases from J, the junction kept 1 base outside the gene matches. Per germline, CDR1 SEHNR and CDR2 FQNEAQ (reference sequence). CDR3 loop: CASSLDRGDTEAFF. DNA for the CDR3: TGTGCCAGCAGCTTAGACAGGGGGGACACTGAAGCTTTCTTT.

The chain couples TRBV2 to TRBJ2-2; D remains unclear. The germline V and J ends were trimmed by 2 bases and 4 bases, with 2 bases remaining between them. The CDR3 runs to 12 residues. CDR1 and CDR2 (germline): SNHLY, FYNNEI. CDR3 region: CASSEFTGELFF. CDR3 nucleotides: TGTGCCAGCAGTGAATTCACCGGGGAGCTGTTTTTT. The full variable domain, its missing parts supplied by reference TRBV2 and TRBJ2-2, is EPEVTQTPSHQVTQMGQEVILRCVPISNHLYFYWYRQILGQKVEFLVSFYNNEISEKSEIFDDQFSVERPDGSNFTLKIRSTKLEDSAMYFCASSEFTGELFFGEGSRLTVL.